This T cell receptor (beta chain) was sequenced in a study of blood T cell repertoires in COVID-19. The participants were between about 18 and 90 years old and came from under 25 US areas. Participants classified as exposed had met a COVID-19 case within 2 weeks before study entry. Per the original data handling: Reference gene primer amplification in the assay estimated nucleated cell counts. Libraries were prepared by immunoSEQ multiplex PCR; TCRdb keeps only in-frame clonotypes and omits some of them. V, J and clone size derive from that table, while D and trimming were established from the DNA sequence. The sample carries about 140,000 clones, 84% recorded once. CDR1 is MNHEY and CDR2 is SVGAGI in the germline V gene. Trimming took 8 bases from V and 4 from J, leaving 6 bases between them. This CDR3 has 11 residues.

This receptor was obtained from a woman younger than 30 who had been exposed to COVID-19. V gene TRBV6-5 combines with J gene TRBJ1-5; D call uncertain. The sample comprised PBMCs or T cells enriched from blood (not recorded which). This CDR3 is CASPRNQPQHF. CDR3 nucleotide sequence: TGTGCCAGCCCGAGAAATCAGCCCCAGCATTTT.